These 15 T cell receptor beta chains came from one sample sequenced in a study of T cells in Graves' hyperthyroidism and ophthalmopathy. The source material, RNA transcripts, was used to amplify TCR beta CDR3 regions. HTBI primers were the set used in a first-round RT-PCR of the TCR CDR3. MiXCR was run by TCRdb on the multiplex PCR reads, yielding one entry per CDR3 protein. The data show fewer than 750,000 distinct CDR3 sequences, around 42% seen once. What was sequenced was peripheral blood or thyroid tissue (not recorded which). These receptors originate from a woman younger than 35 with Graves' hyperthyroidism.

The CDR3 spells CAISEDRVGTPEAFF. The DNA of the CDR3 is TGTGCCATCAGTGAGGACAGGGTGGGGACCCCAGAAGCTTTCTTT. V is TRBV10-3 and J is TRBJ1-1; the match to TRBD1 covers 7 bases. The J segment lost 8 bases and the V segment lost 2 bases, leaving 11 bases of the junction unmatched. There are 15 residues in the CDR3. CDR1 is ENHRY, CDR2 SYGVKD, per germline.

Ten or more counts support this clonotype. The V gene is TRBV11-1, the J gene TRBJ2-2; TRBD2 matches 11 bases. V was pared by 1 base and J by 2 bases, with 3 bases of the junction left unmatched. Looked up from germline, CDR1 is SGHAT and CDR2 is FQDESV (reference sequence). The CDR3 runs 17 residues. The CDR3 bases are TGTGCCAGCAGCTTAGAAGGACTAGCGGGTAACACCGGGGAGCTGTTTTTT. The encoded protein is CASSLEGLAGNTGELFF.

The chain couples TRBV19 to TRBJ1-5, with 12 nucleotides matching TRBD1. Germline V gene lookup returns CDR1 LNHDA and CDR2 SQIVND (reference sequence). V shed 4 bases, J shed 2 bases, and the junction held 6 bases outside the gene matches. This CDR3 spans 17 amino acids. The CDR3 DNA reads TGTGCCAGTAGTAGGGACAGGGGGCGAGGGGGCAATCAGCCCCAGCATTTT. Translated, it gives CASSRDRGRGGNQPQHF.

The chain links TRBV20-1 to TRBJ2-5; 9 nucleotides agree with TRBD1. Germline CDR1 is DFQATT and CDR2 is SNEGSKA (reference sequence). The J segment lost 5 bases and the V segment lost 4 bases, leaving 11 bases of the junction unmatched. The CDR3 has 15 residues. The CDR3 DNA sequence: TGCAGTGCTACCCTCCGGGACAGGGTCTACGAGACCCAGTACTTC. Its translation is CSATLRDRVYETQYF.

This clonotype was observed a few times. The rearrangement links TRBV29-1 to TRBJ2-2, with a weak D call TRBD2 (6 bases). V lost 6 bases and J lost 4, with 15 bases in between. Germline loops: CDR1 SQVTM, CDR2 ANQGSEA. This CDR3 has 14 residues. CDR3 region: CSVSGEASTGELFF. CDR3 DNA sequence: TGCAGCGTCTCGGGAGAAGCGAGCACCGGGGAGCTGTTTTTT.

This clonotype was observed many times. The rearrangement uses TRBV5-4 and TRBJ2-2; D remains ambiguous. Germline V lookup: CDR1 SGHNT, CDR2 YYREEE (reference sequence). Trimming cost V 5 bases and J 0 bases, with 14 bases left between them. The CDR3 spans 16 residues. Here the CDR3 reads CASSRTPTPNTGELFF. In DNA, the CDR3 is TGTGCCAGCAGTCGGACGCCAACTCCGAACACCGGGGAGCTGTTTTTT.

This clonotype was detected ten times or more. The chain recombines TRBV12-3 or TRBV12-4 with TRBJ2-5; TRBD1 is a possible D gene (6 bases). V gave up 6 bases and J gave up 4 bases, with 15 bases separating them. The CDR3 covers 14 residues. The CDR3 spells CASSGTQEGETQYF. CDR3 nucleotides: TGTGCCAGCAGCGGGACACAAGAGGGAGAGACCCAGTACTTC.

The chain combines TRBV19 with TRBJ1-5; weak D call: TRBD1 (6 bases). Trimming pared 1 base from V and 9 bases from J, leaving 7 bases between. Germline lookup yields CDR1 LNHDA and CDR2 SQIVND (reference sequence). This CDR3 contains 12 residues. The CDR3 loop reads CASSIVDRPQHF. CDR3 in DNA: TGTGCCAGTAGTATAGTGGACAGGCCCCAGCATTTT. Full variable domain (outside the CDR3, taken from reference TRBV19 and TRBJ1-5): DGGITQSPKYLFRKEGQNVTLSCEQNLNHDAMYWYRQDPGQGLRLIYYSQIVNDFQKGDIAEGYSVSREKKESFPLTVTSAQKNPTAFYLCASSIVDRPQHFGDGTRLSIL.

This clonotype was detected many times. V gene TRBV20-1 combines with J gene TRBJ1-6; D not resolved. CDR1 and CDR2 from the germline V gene are DFQATT and SNEGSKA (reference sequence). The CDR3 is made up of 14 amino acids. Deletions cut 3 bases from V and 9 bases from J, with 15 bases between. CDR3 loop: CSASVGISSSPLHF. DNA for the CDR3: TGCAGTGCTAGTGTGGGGATTTCATCTTCACCCCTCCACTTT.

In this sample, this clonotype turned up many times. The chain is built from TRBV12-3 or TRBV12-4 and TRBJ2-7; D ambiguous. V lost 6 bases and J 7 bases, leaving 10 bases between the germline ends. The CDR3 totals 11 residues. The CDR3 protein is CASSQGIEQYF. CDR3 bases: TGTGCCAGCAGCCAAGGTATTGAGCAGTACTTC.

The V gene is TRBV11-2, the J gene TRBJ2-3; D is perhaps TRBD2 (6 bases). The CDR3 runs 14 residues. The germline V and J ends were trimmed by 4 bases and 4 bases, with 12 bases remaining between them. Germline V gene lookup returns CDR1 SGHAT and CDR2 FQNNGV. The CDR3 region has the DNA TGTGCCAGCAGCTCCGACGGGAGCTCAGATACGCAGTATTTT. It translates to CASSSDGSSDTQYF.

This chain joins TRBV29-1 and TRBJ2-5; 13 nucleotides match TRBD2. This CDR3 has 14 amino acids. V was pared by 8 bases and J by 3 bases, with 6 bases of the junction left unmatched. The germline gives CDR1 SQVTM, CDR2 ANQGSEA. Here the CDR3 reads CSWTGLAGKETQYF. Written as DNA, the CDR3 is TGCAGCTGGACGGGACTAGCGGGAAAAGAGACCCAGTACTTC.

This clonotype was picked up one time. A much bigger clone sits one base away, suggesting this may be a read error. The CDR3 reads CANSSRDRDTEAFF. Here the CDR3 DNA reads TGTGCCAACAGTTCCCGGGACAGAGACACTGAAGCTTTCTTT. This chain uses TRBV12-3 or TRBV12-4 with TRBJ1-1; TRBD1 aligns across 7 bases. The CDR3 extends over 14 amino acids.

This clonotype was seen ten or more times. The chain recombines TRBV7-2 with TRBJ1-2; possibly TRBD1 for D (6 bases). V was shortened by 5 bases and J by 3 bases, with 19 bases between the two germline ends. CDR1 is SGHTA and CDR2 is FQGNSA in the germline V gene. The CDR3 spans 16 residues. The CDR3 sequence: CASSRPARQADYGYTF. The CDR3 DNA is TGTGCCAGCAGCCGGCCGGCCAGACAGGCTGACTATGGCTACACCTTC. The entire variable domain, with the rest obtained from reference TRBV7-2 and TRBJ1-2, is as follows: GAGVSQSPSNKVTEKGKDVELRCDPISGHTALYWYRQSLGQGLEFLIYFQGNSAPDKSGLPSDRFSAERTGGSVSTLTIQRTQQEDSAVYLCASSRPARQADYGYTFGSGTRLTVV.

This clonotype has ten or more counts. This chain joins TRBV7-2 and TRBJ1-1; D might be TRBD1 (6 bases). Trimming took off 5 bases at V and 4 bases at J, with 14 bases between the two ends. The CDR3 has 14 residues. In germline, CDR1 is SGHTA, CDR2 FQGNSA. CDR3 nucleotides: TGTGCCAGCAGCCCAACAGGGTGGTTCACTGAAGCTTTCTTT. It encodes CASSPTGWFTEAFF.